These 10 T cell receptor beta chains came from one sample sequenced in a study of T cell responses to AZD1222 COVID-19 vaccine. TCRdb keeps only in-frame clones here, not all; method: immunoSEQ multiplex PCR. The table includes about 110,000 clones, around nine tenths detected once. The sample here was peripheral blood, taken 28 days after the second AZD1222 dose. The receptors were gathered from an adult who received the AZD1222 COVID-19 vaccine.

The V call is TRBV24-1, the J call TRBJ1-2; a weak D match, TRBD1 (6 bases). Per germline, CDR1 KGHDR and CDR2 SFDVKD. The CDR3 is made up of 11 amino acids. Trimming took 8 bases from V and 5 from J, leaving 8 bases between them. The CDR3 loop reads CATMRGYGYTF. In nucleotides, the CDR3 is TGTGCCACCATGAGGGGGTATGGCTACACCTTC.

The chain uses TRBV5-1 and TRBJ1-6; D gene ambiguous. The ends were cut back, 4 bases at V and 7 bases at J, with 12 bases in the middle. The germline CDR1 and CDR2 sequences are SGHRS and YFSETQ. The CDR3 consists of 14 residues. The CDR3 DNA is TGCGCCAGCAGCCGCGCAGGAGACAATTCACCCCTCCACTTT. It is translated as CASSRAGDNSPLHF.

The chain links TRBV2 to TRBJ2-1, with D possibly matching TRBD2 (5 bases). V shed 8 bases and J shed 3 bases, with 11 bases lying between them. The CDR3 is made up of 13 amino acids. Germline CDR1 SNHLY, CDR2 FYNNEI. CDR3 residues: CASRRGYYNEQFF. CDR3 coding DNA: TGTGCCAGCCGCCGGGGTTACTACAATGAGCAGTTCTTC. Supplemented by reference TRBV2 and TRBJ2-1, the full variable domain reads EPEVTQTPSHQVTQMGQEVILRCVPISNHLYFYWYRQILGQKVEFLVSFYNNEISEKSEIFDDQFSVERPDGSNFTLKIRSTKLEDSAMYFCASRRGYYNEQFFGPGTRLTVL.

The chain uses TRBV5-1 and TRBJ1-4; no clear D gene. The CDR3 contains 13 residues. The V end lost 0 bases, the J end lost 7 bases, and 7 bases lay between the germline ends. Germline CDR1 SGHRS, CDR2 YFSETQ. The CDR3 bases are TGCGCCAGCAGCTTGGGGGCGGGTGAAAAACTGTTTTTT. It is translated as CASSLGAGEKLFF.

This clone was seen only once. The chain has TRBV6-5 and TRBJ2-7; 11 positions agree with TRBD2. Germline CDR1 MNHEY, CDR2 SVGAGI. V dropped 7 bases and J dropped 3; count of bases not matched to a gene: 5. The CDR3 spans 14 residues. CDR3 protein: CASNPGLAVYEQYF. The DNA of the CDR3 is TGTGCCAGCAACCCGGGACTAGCGGTCTACGAGCAGTACTTC.

V is TRBV18 and J is TRBJ1-1; possible D gene TRBD1, 5 bases. Germline V lookup: CDR1 KGHSH, CDR2 LQKENI. This CDR3 comprises 14 residues. V gave up 3 bases and J gave up 3 bases, with 11 bases separating them. CDR3: CASSPNRGDTEAFF. CDR3 bases: TGTGCCAGCTCACCGAATCGGGGGGACACTGAAGCTTTCTTT.

The rearrangement joins TRBV7-8 to TRBJ2-1, with no clear D. CDR3 length: 15 residues. The germline V and J ends were trimmed by 1 base and 4 bases, with 11 bases remaining between them. Germline V gene sequence: CDR1 SGHVS, CDR2 FQNEAQ. In nucleotides, the CDR3 is TGTGCCAGCAGCTTAGTGGGTAGCTGGTACAATGAGCAGTTCTTC. As protein: CASSLVGSWYNEQFF. Based on the CDR3 plus reference TRBV7-8 and TRBJ2-1, the full variable domain is GAGVSQSPRYKVAKRGQDVALRCDPISGHVSLFWYQQALGQGPEFLTYFQNEAQLDKSGLPSDRFFAERPEGSVSTLKIQRTQQEDSAVYLCASSLVGSWYNEQFFGPGTRLTVL.

The chain is built from TRBV2 and TRBJ2-7; 11 positions match TRBD1. Germline CDR1 SNHLY, CDR2 FYNNEI. J was trimmed by 7 bases and V by 11 bases; bases with no gene match: 25. The CDR3 consists of 18 residues. In DNA, the CDR3 is TGTGCCCGACCGAGCGGACAGGGGGCGAGTGACTCCAGAATAGAGCAGTACTTC. It codes for CARPSGQGASDSRIEQYF.

This chain uses TRBV11-2 with TRBJ2-7; D unresolved. This CDR3 is built from 14 residues. From germline, CDR1 is SGHAT and CDR2 FQNNGV. V lost 1 base and J 0 bases, leaving 7 bases between the germline ends. The CDR3 bases are TGTGCCAGCAGCTTAGCTATTACCTCCTACGAGCAGTACTTC. It translates to CASSLAITSYEQYF.

The chain has TRBV7-6 and TRBJ2-1; D tentatively reads TRBD1 or TRBD2 (5 bases each). The V gene's germline CDR1 is SGHVS and CDR2 FNYEAQ. V was cut by 5 bases and J by 2 bases, with 13 bases left in between. The CDR3 is 15 residues long. In DNA, the CDR3 is TGTGCCAGCAGCCCTCCGGTGGGGGCCTACAATGAGCAGTTCTTC. Its protein product is CASSPPVGAYNEQFF. The variable domain in full, with the rest retrieved from reference TRBV7-6 and TRBJ2-1, is GAGVSQSPRYKVTKRGQDVALRCDPISGHVSLYWYRQALGQGPEFLTYFNYEAQQDKSGLPNDRFSAERPEGSISTLTIQRTEQRDSAMYRCASSPPVGAYNEQFFGPGTRLTVL.